The source of this T cell receptor (beta chain) is a study of blood T cell repertoires in COVID-19 (dated by TCRdb to the early 2020s). Turning to the overall study: The collaborator samples originated in the United States, Italy and Spain and spanned the acute and convalescent phases of COVID-19. The prospective study material was composed of cDNA or gDNA derived from T cells, B-cell-depleted T cells, or PBMCs. Subjects who had been exposed to COVID-19, were actively infected with it, or had recovered from it provided the deeply sampled blood TCRbeta repertoires that made up the dataset. A freely available public database, intended as a resource for researchers studying the immune response to SARS-CoV-2, is where the repertoires were released. Samples were obtained from the ongoing ImmuneRACE study (first 160 participants) and from some 1,300 subjects provided by 6 global collaborators. Sample metadata almost always included a de-identified subject ID, COVID-19 status, age in years and sex. Where HLA class I and class II types were available, the types were taken from metadata supplied by the sample provider, not from assay-based typing.

Each collaborating institution followed its own protocols to collect whole blood in K2EDTA tubes. Collaborator samples were shipped for TCRbeta analysis as frozen whole blood, isolated PBMCs, or DNA extracted from either sample type. The immunoSEQ Assay, a bias-controlled multiplex PCR, was used to amplify TCRbeta CDR3 regions from genomic DNA. The original pipeline was this. The number of nucleated cells in each sample was estimated by amplification of reference gene primers within the assay. To quantify the absolute abundance of each unique TCRbeta CDR3 rearrangement, sequence reads were collapsed and filtered. For each sample, productive Simpson clonality was calculated as the square root of Simpson's diversity index across productive rearrangements. The source is immuneACCESS, and TCRdb retained only in-frame sequences with V and J called. Part of the clones is not carried over; for the studies checked, unresolved V genes explain less than half of this, and the remainder is unexplained. Clonal size and the V and J genes are those of that table, whereas D and trimming came from the DNA. The table for this sample lists fewer than 110,000 clones; roughly 90% of them were counted only once. The top ten constitute about 5.3% of the sample.

On this clone: Which antigen it targets is not known. No much larger clonotype is one base removed from it; base qualities were not supplied.

The study at large found these results: Clinical and demographic metadata were provided uncurated, with the amount varying by source and participant.

The CDR3 goes from the cysteine to the phenylalanine over 15 residues. The only DNA kept is the CDR3, 45 bases in frame from the first base. Here the chain combines TRBV7-5 and TRBJ2-7; the D call in the table, TRBD2, was not verified against the DNA. TRBV7-5 is assigned pseudogene status. Input material: peripheral blood. This TCR was sampled from a man between 35 and 55 years old with active or convalescent COVID-19. The CDR3 here reads CARSPDGAGMYEQYF. The DNA reads as follows: TGTGCCAGAAGCCCCGACGGGGCGGGAATGTACGAGCAGTACTTC.